This T cell receptor (beta chain) was identified in a study of blood T cell repertoires in COVID-19. Study in general: Acute and convalescent COVID-19 specimens originated in the United States, Italy and Spain. T cells, B-cell-depleted T cells, or PBMCs provided the cDNA or gDNA that served as material.

Trimming at V came to 3 bases and at J to 9 bases, leaving 7 bases not matched to a gene. The CDR3 is 14 residues long. CDR1 is SGHAT, CDR2 FQNNGV, per germline. Original methodology: Amplified reference gene primers provided the basis for estimating nucleated cell counts. Only in-frame clones appear in the TCRdb table, and some are missing; sequencing was by immunoSEQ multiplex PCR. The V and J calls and clone size come from that table; D and trimming were worked out from the DNA. The sample lists about 210,000 clones, approximately 82% occurring once. The specimen was peripheral blood. This TCR derives from a woman aged 40 to 49 with acute or convalescent COVID-19. The rearrangement links TRBV11-2 to TRBJ1-5; TRBD1 matches 8 bases. In DNA form, the CDR3 reads TGTGCCAGCAGCTTGGGGACAGGTGACATGCCCCAGCATTTT. This gives the protein CASSLGTGDMPQHF.